This T cell receptor (beta chain) was recovered during a study of T-cell memory formation after mild COVID-19. Each CDR3 protein gets one entry after TCRdb re-called the 5' RACE reads with MiXCR. The data hold about 350,000 distinct CDR3 sequences, with about 13% observed a single time. The sample holds a few counts of this clonotype. The receptor was isolated from a man between 18 and 29 years old who had mild COVID-19 (a few samples of this study predate the infection). Cell type and time point are not known. Sequencing was carried out using PBMCs or a T cell subset sorted from them (not recorded which).

This CDR3 is CASKAQTSNSEQFF. CDR3 DNA: TGCGCCAGTAAAGCCCAGACTAGCAACAGTGAGCAGTTCTTC. The chain is built from TRBV5-1 and TRBJ2-1; 7 bases are a match to TRBD2. This CDR3 contains 14 residues. V lost 8 bases and J lost 9; bases outside the gene matches: 14. CDR1 is SGHRS and CDR2 is YFSETQ in the germline V gene.